Sequencing of this T cell receptor (beta chain) was carried out in a study of CD8 T cells in ankylosing spondylitis. General study findings and limits: Several of the motif variants were reported before in synovial fluid and blood from reactive arthritis. CD8+ cells made up the disease-linked clones, which were relatively rare in peripheral blood. In ankylosing spondylitis patients, matched synovial fluid reportedly showed significant enrichment of disease-linked clones. Ankylosing spondylitis blood appeared to be characterized by a TCR beta motif of several highly homologous variants.

From the 5' RACE reads, TCRdb called clonotypes with MiXCR, one entry per CDR3 protein. This sample yields about 66,000 distinct CDR3 sequences, of which over 5% are seen a single time; about 4.6% belongs to the top ten. This clonotype appeared a few times. Its target is unknown. The sequenced sample was synovial fluid, either unsorted or a sorted T cell fraction (not recorded which). The clonotype comes from a male donor with ankylosing spondylitis.

The CDR3 nucleotides are TGCAGCGTGGGGTCGACAGGGACGGGGACTGAAGCTTTCTTT. Amino acids: CSVGSTGTGTEAFF. The rearrangement links TRBV29-1 to TRBJ1-1; 7 nucleotides line up with TRBD1. Trimming cost V 6 bases and J 5 bases; bases outside gene matches: 12. CDR1 is SQVTM, CDR2 ANQGSEA, per germline. This CDR3 comprises 14 residues. Using reference TRBV29-1 and TRBJ1-1 for the parts outside the CDR3, the full variable domain is SAVISQKPSRDICQRGTSLTIQCQVDSQVTMMFWYRQQPGQSLTLIATANQGSEATYESGFVIDKFPISRPNLTFSTLTVSNMSPEDSSIYLCSVGSTGTGTEAFFGQGTRLTVV.